This TCR beta chain was profiled in a study of human T cells and chemical hapten exposure. Overall study context: Patients received weekly diphenylcyclopropenone doses to the scalp throughout the approximately 25-week study. Findings and caveats of the study: Counts of expanded TCRs (at PT1) showed a positive correlation with patch test score.

Time point specified: pre-sensitization, week 0. The treatment: therapeutic diphenylcyclopropenone sensitization with weekly scalp DPC. Points on this clonotype: The target antigen is unknown. A single base separates this from a much larger clone, so it may be a read error.

TCRdb re-called the RACE reads with MiXCR, one entry per CDR3 protein. The sample holds a few hundred thousand distinct CDR3 sequences, approximately 5% seen once. V lost 4 bases to trimming and J lost 7 bases, with 11 bases between them. The V gene's germline CDR1 is MDHEN and CDR2 SYDVKM. The CDR3 is 13 amino acids. The sample in question was whole blood, obtained in connection with sensitization to the hapten diphenylcyclopropenone (DPC). The J gene is TRBJ1-5, the V gene TRBV28; no clear D. The sequence was collected from a woman aged 18-29 years with alopecia areata. Some clones in this sample may be carry-over from other donors' samples. This CDR3 is CASSWQLRQPQHF. CDR3 nucleotides: TGTGCCAGCAGTTGGCAGCTGAGGCAGCCCCAGCATTTT. The whole variable domain, remainder taken from reference TRBV28 and TRBJ1-5, is DVKVTQSSRYLVKRTGEKVFLECVQDMDHENMFWYRQDPGLGLRLIYFSYDVKMKEKGDIPEGYSVSREKKERFSLILESASTNQTSMYLCASSWQLRQPQHFGDGTRLSIL.